A selection of T cell receptor beta chains follows, all from one sample in a study of response to subunit inactivated influenza vaccine. TCRdb reanalysed the RT-PCR reads using MiXCR and keeps one entry per CDR3 protein. The sample carries just over 300,000 distinct CDR3 sequences, 22% recorded once. The sample consisted of PBMCs from blood, taken approximately 20 months after vaccination. The source is a man between 45 and 75 years old who received an inactivated influenza vaccine. CDR3s include the opening cysteine and the closing phenylalanine or tryptophan. D genes are given only for firm matches. The listing skips clone size in some rows; elsewhere it reads once, few, many or a size class.

DNA: TGTGCCAGCAGCCGGACGGCGGGCAATCAGCCCCAGCATTTT; CDR3: CASSRTAGNQPQHF; V: TRBV3-1; length: 14; D: NA; size: NA; J: TRBJ1-5
DNA: TGTGCCAGTAGTCCACCTTCCTCTTTACCCTATGGCTACACCTTC; CDR3: CASSPPSSLPYGYTF; V: TRBV19; length: 15; D: NA; size: few; J: TRBJ1-2
DNA: TGTGCCAGCAGCTCACCGGGACTGAGCTACGAGCAGTACTTC; CDR3: CASSSPGLSYEQYF; V: TRBV7-8; length: 14; D: NA; size: NA; J: TRBJ2-7
DNA: TGTGCCAGCAGTTATACAGGATACACTGAAGCTTTCTTT; CDR3: CASSYTGYTEAFF; V: TRBV6-2/TRBV6-3; length: 13; D: NA; size: NA; J: TRBJ1-1
DNA: TGTGCCAGCAGTGTGCGAGATACGCAGTATTTT; CDR3: CASSVRDTQYF; V: TRBV12-3/TRBV12-4; length: 11; D: NA; size: few; J: TRBJ2-3
DNA: TGTGCCAGCAGGCTCGGACAGAGGGATAATGAAAAACTGTTTTTT; CDR3: CASRLGQRDNEKLFF; V: TRBV12-3/TRBV12-4; length: 15; D: NA; size: few; J: TRBJ1-4
DNA: TGCGCCAGCAGCACACAGGGGCCCGGCACTGAAGCTTTCTTT; CDR3: CASSTQGPGTEAFF; V: TRBV5-1; length: 14; D: TRBD1; size: many; J: TRBJ1-1
DNA: TGCGCCAGCAGCCATAACTACAAAGAGACCCAGTACTTC; CDR3: CASSHNYKETQYF; V: TRBV4-1; length: 13; D: NA; size: NA; J: TRBJ2-5
DNA: TGTGCCAGCAGTTCCGCCCTTTCAACAGGCCCCCGCTACTACGAGCAGTACTTC; CDR3: CASSSALSTGPRYYEQYF; V: TRBV28; length: 18; D: NA; size: NA; J: TRBJ2-7
DNA: TGTGCCAGCAGCCCAATCCCCGGGAACTTAGGCTACACCTTC; CDR3: CASSPIPGNLGYTF; V: TRBV28; length: 14; D: NA; size: many; J: TRBJ1-2
DNA: TGTGCCACCAGTGCCCCCGGGACAGGGGGCGAGCAGTACTTC; CDR3: CATSAPGTGGEQYF; V: TRBV24-1; length: 14; D: TRBD1; size: few; J: TRBJ2-7
DNA: TGCAGTGCTAGAGACCCACCTTTTCTAGTCTGGGATGGCTACACCTTC; CDR3: CSARDPPFLVWDGYTF; V: TRBV20-1; length: 16; D: NA; size: many; J: TRBJ1-2
DNA: TGCGCCAGCAGCCAAGATCCCGGCCATCCCCAGCATTTT; CDR3: CASSQDPGHPQHF; V: TRBV4-1; length: 13; D: NA; size: NA; J: TRBJ1-5
DNA: TGTGCCTGGGAACAGGGGGCTGGGAATGAGCAGTTCTTC; CDR3: CAWEQGAGNEQFF; V: TRBV30; length: 13; D: TRBD1; size: NA; J: TRBJ2-1
DNA: TGTGCCAGCAGCCCAAAAGCGACAGGGAGAGAGACCCAGTACTTC; CDR3: CASSPKATGRETQYF; V: TRBV5-6; length: 15; D: TRBD1; size: NA; J: TRBJ2-5
DNA: TGCAGTGCTAGATCTATACAGGGAGAGGCTTCACCCCTCCACTTT; CDR3: CSARSIQGEASPLHF; V: TRBV20-1; length: 15; D: NA; size: few; J: TRBJ1-6
DNA: TGTGCCAGTTTCTGGCATGGGGACAATGAGCAGTTCTTC; CDR3: CASFWHGDNEQFF; V: TRBV6-1; length: 13; D: NA; size: NA; J: TRBJ2-1
DNA: TGTGCCAGCAGCCCCGGACTAGCGGGAGCAGATACGCAGTATTTT; CDR3: CASSPGLAGADTQYF; V: TRBV7-3; length: 15; D: TRBD2; size: few; J: TRBJ2-3
DNA: TGTGCCAGCAGCTTAGCGGCGACAGGGGTCATGAACACTGAAGCTTTCTTT; CDR3: CASSLAATGVMNTEAFF; V: TRBV7-8; length: 17; D: TRBD1; size: NA; J: TRBJ1-1
DNA: TGCGCCAGCAGCCAAGACAGGGTTTCTTCCTACGAGCAGTACTTC; CDR3: CASSQDRVSSYEQYF; V: TRBV4-3; length: 15; D: NA; size: NA; J: TRBJ2-7
DNA: TGTGCCAGCAGCTTAAAGGGATCGGACACTGAAGCTTTCTTT; CDR3: CASSLKGSDTEAFF; V: TRBV7-8; length: 14; D: NA; size: many; J: TRBJ1-1
DNA: TGTGCCAGCAGCCGAAACAGGGGCCTCCAAGAGACCCAGTACTTC; CDR3: CASSRNRGLQETQYF; V: TRBV7-6; length: 15; D: TRBD1; size: few; J: TRBJ2-5
DNA: TGTGCCAGCAGTCTACAGGGGACGGGGGGAGGCACTGAAGCTTTCTTT; CDR3: CASSLQGTGGGTEAFF; V: TRBV6-5; length: 16; D: TRBD1; size: many; J: TRBJ1-1
DNA: TGTGCCAGCAGCCTCGAGGTGGTGGACAGAGCGAAGGCTTTCTTT; CDR3: CASSLEVVDRAKAFF; V: TRBV12-3/TRBV12-4; length: 15; D: NA; size: many; J: TRBJ1-1
DNA: TGTGCCAGCACCATTCGCGGGGGCTACGAGCAGTACTTC; CDR3: CASTIRGGYEQYF; V: TRBV7-2; length: 13; D: TRBD2; size: many; J: TRBJ2-7
DNA: TGTGCCACCAGCAGAGAAGGAGCAGCTTACAATGAGCAGTTCTTC; CDR3: CATSREGAAYNEQFF; V: TRBV15; length: 15; D: NA; size: NA; J: TRBJ2-1
DNA: TGTGCCAGCAGCCAGGGCCGGGGTGAAAAACTGTTTTTT; CDR3: CASSQGRGEKLFF; V: TRBV14; length: 13; D: NA; size: few; J: TRBJ1-4
DNA: TGTGCCAGCAGCTTATTTACCACAGTAAACACCGGGGAGCTGTTTTTT; CDR3: CASSLFTTVNTGELFF; V: TRBV7-9; length: 16; D: NA; size: NA; J: TRBJ2-2
DNA: TGTGCCAGCAGTTACTATTCTAGGACTGAAGAGCAGTACTTC; CDR3: CASSYYSRTEEQYF; V: TRBV6-2/TRBV6-3; length: 14; D: NA; size: NA; J: TRBJ2-7
DNA: TGTGCCAGTAGTAAGAGGGGAGTCACTGAAGCTTTCTTT; CDR3: CASSKRGVTEAFF; V: TRBV19; length: 13; D: NA; size: many; J: TRBJ1-1
DNA: TGTGCCAGCAGCTTGTACTATGGCAGGACCCCCCAAGAGACCCAGTACTTC; CDR3: CASSLYYGRTPQETQYF; V: TRBV11-2; length: 17; D: NA; size: NA; J: TRBJ2-5
DNA: TGCGCCAGCAGCCAAGTCCCACGGACAGGGAGCACAGATACGCAGTATTTT; CDR3: CASSQVPRTGSTDTQYF; V: TRBV4-1; length: 17; D: TRBD1; size: NA; J: TRBJ2-3
DNA: TGTGCCAGCAGTGAAGTTGCTGACACCGGGGAGCTGTTTTTT; CDR3: CASSEVADTGELFF; V: TRBV6-4; length: 14; D: NA; size: few; J: TRBJ2-2
DNA: TGTGCCAGCACGAACCCTAATGGGGGGGGAAGGGAGCAGTACTTC; CDR3: CASTNPNGGGREQYF; V: TRBV28; length: 15; D: TRBD2; size: few; J: TRBJ2-7
DNA: TGTGCCAGCAGCTTCGGGACAGGCGAGCAGTACTTC; CDR3: CASSFGTGEQYF; V: TRBV5-6; length: 12; D: TRBD1; size: NA; J: TRBJ2-7
DNA: TGTGCCAGCTCACCACGTCCATACACCGGGGAGCTGTTTTTT; CDR3: CASSPRPYTGELFF; V: TRBV18; length: 14; D: NA; size: many; J: TRBJ2-2
DNA: TGCGCCAGCAGCTCGGAATGGGGATACGAGCAGTACTTC; CDR3: CASSSEWGYEQYF; V: TRBV5-1; length: 13; D: NA; size: few; J: TRBJ2-7
DNA: TGTGCCAGCAGTTTCACGGGAGTAAGCACAGATACGCAGTATTTT; CDR3: CASSFTGVSTDTQYF; V: TRBV28; length: 15; D: NA; size: NA; J: TRBJ2-3
DNA: TGTGCCAGCAGCCAAATAGCTAACTATGGCTACACCTTC; CDR3: CASSQIANYGYTF; V: TRBV3-1; length: 13; D: NA; size: NA; J: TRBJ1-2
DNA: TGTGCCGGCTCCTTCAATGAGCAGTTCTTC; CDR3: CAGSFNEQFF; V: TRBV7-9; length: 10; D: NA; size: NA; J: TRBJ2-1
DNA: TGTGCCAGCAGCTCGGCGTTTGAAAAACTGTTTTTT; CDR3: CASSSAFEKLFF; V: TRBV11-2; length: 12; D: NA; size: few; J: TRBJ1-4